The present TCR beta chain was sequenced within a study of cytotoxic CD8 clonotypes in ibrutinib-treated CLL. Study-wide background: Of the patients, around 12 were relapsed/refractory, about 16 treatment-naive and 17 to 18 IGHV unmutated. When averaged across all of the samples, the counts came to approximately 250,000 productive templates and about 95,000 productive rearrangements. Study-level results: With treatment, public clonotypes, which were uncommon, either contracted or remained stable. Clonality went up at the time of ibrutinib response, stayed stable in sustained remission, and later dropped back toward its baseline level at progression.

This clone was picked up many times. Its antigen is not identified. The CDR3 is made up of 14 amino acids. Trimming took 5 bases from V and 11 from J, leaving 19 bases between them. Germline V CDR1 and CDR2: LNHDA, SQIVND (reference sequence). Only in-frame clones appear in the TCRdb table, and some are missing; sequencing was by immunoSEQ multiplex PCR. The data hold about 92,000 clones, with more than 70% observed a single time. V usage is TRBV19 and J usage is TRBJ1-5; a possible D gene is TRBD1 (5 bases). The clonotype comes from a human donor with chronic lymphocytic leukemia. This material consisted of PBMCs, taken after 24 months of ibrutinib treatment. CDR3 sequence (DNA): TGTGCCAGTAGTTTCGACAGACGGACCGGGGCCCAGCATTTT. This sequence encodes CASSFDRRTGAQHF.